This is a list of T cell receptor beta chains from one sample in a study of blood T cell repertoires in COVID-19. TCRdb keeps only in-frame clones here, not all; method: immunoSEQ multiplex PCR. The sample yields 150,000 to 200,000 clones, roughly 92% seen once. Sequenced material: peripheral blood. Receptor source: a man younger than 45 with COVID-19, enrolled during active disease. Both conserved end residues are part of each CDR3. The D gene is left open where the match is weak. Expanded clones are given a class, and other clones once, few, many or no size at all.

d_gene,j_gene,v_gene,abundance,CDR3aa,CDR3nt
TRBD1,TRBJ2-7,TRBV11-3,-,CASSSTGGKYEQYF,TGTGCCAGCAGCTCTACAGGGGGCAAATACGAGCAGTACTTC
TRBD1,TRBJ1-2,TRBV19,-,CASSIWRDRTYGYTF,TGTGCCAGTAGTATATGGAGGGACAGGACCTATGGCTACACCTTC
-,TRBJ1-6,TRBV7-9,-,CASSAEQGPYNSPLHF,TGTGCCAGCAGCGCTGAACAGGGCCCCTATAATTCACCCCTCCACTTT
-,TRBJ1-6,TRBV3-1/TRBV3-2,-,CASSRGSIYNSPLHF,TGTGCCAGCAGCCGCGGCAGCATCTATAATTCACCCCTCCACTTT
-,TRBJ2-7,TRBV14,once,CASSQEDRRGGEYF,TGTGCCAGCAGCCAAGAGGACCGCCGGGGAGGAGAGTACTTC
-,TRBJ1-6,TRBV6-1,-,CASSEARGRNSPLHF,TGTGCCAGCAGTGAAGCGCGGGGCAGAAATTCACCCCTCCACTTT
-,TRBJ1-5,TRBV19,few,CASRGSGGRNQPQHF,TGTGCCAGTAGGGGGTCGGGGGGACGCAATCAGCCCCAGCATTTT
-,TRBJ2-5,TRBV6-5,-,CASSYSAGQETQYF,TGTGCCAGCAGTTACTCAGCAGGGCAAGAGACCCAGTACTTC
TRBD1,TRBJ2-7,TRBV9,-,CASSGQGGNEQYF,TGTGCCAGCAGTGGACAGGGGGGAAACGAGCAGTACTTC
TRBD1,TRBJ2-3,TRBV3-1/TRBV3-2,-,CASSRSGTGFADTQYF,TGTGCCAGCAGCCGCTCCGGGACAGGGTTCGCAGATACGCAGTATTTT
-,TRBJ1-1,TRBV5-5,-,CASSLDRTVTEAFF,TGTGCCAGCAGCTTGGATAGGACAGTCACTGAAGCTTTCTTT
-,TRBJ1-5,TRBV28,-,CASSSDSFSNQPQHF,TGTGCCAGCAGTTCGGACAGCTTTAGCAATCAGCCCCAGCATTTT
TRBD1,TRBJ1-1,TRBV29-1,-,CSVRRQGRGMNTEAFF,TGCAGCGTACGCCGACAGGGGCGGGGGATGAACACTGAAGCTTTCTTT
TRBD1,TRBJ2-7,TRBV10-2,few,CASSSGTGSLEQYF,TGCGCCAGCAGTTCCGGGACAGGGTCGCTCGAGCAGTACTTC
-,TRBJ1-6,TRBV19,-,CASSPGQPSNSPLHF,TGTGCCAGTAGTCCCGGACAGCCGAGTAATTCACCCCTCCACTTT
TRBD1,TRBJ2-1,TRBV10-2,-,CASSSGQGISYNEQFF,TGCGCCAGCAGTTCCGGACAGGGGATTTCCTACAATGAGCAGTTCTTC
-,TRBJ1-1,TRBV5-5,-,CASSLVRDRSEAFF,TGTGCCAGCAGCTTGGTTCGCGACAGAAGTGAAGCTTTCTTT
-,TRBJ1-2,TRBV30,-,CAWTRSGTYGYTF,TGTGCCTGGACCCGGAGCGGAACCTATGGCTACACCTTC
TRBD1,TRBJ1-2,TRBV19,-,CASSIGQGNYGYTF,TGTGCCAGTAGTATAGGACAGGGGAACTATGGCTACACCTTC
-,TRBJ1-1,TRBV4-2,-,CASSQGRRGDTEAFF,TGTGCCAGCAGCCAAGGAAGGAGGGGAGACACTGAAGCTTTCTTT
-,TRBJ2-7,TRBV5-1,-,CASSRLAGPGESYEQYF,TGCGCCAGCAGCCGGCTTGCGGGGCCGGGGGAGTCCTACGAGCAGTACTTC
-,TRBJ2-3,TRBV27,-,CASSEGGTTDTQYF,TGTGCCAGCAGTGAGGGCGGGACCACAGATACGCAGTATTTT
TRBD1,TRBJ2-2,TRBV5-1,-,CASSPGQAGGELFF,TGCGCCAGCAGCCCCGGACAGGCCGGAGGGGAGCTGTTTTTT
-,TRBJ1-1,TRBV9,-,CASSVAGHLSEAFF,TGTGCCAGCAGCGTAGCGGGACACCTATCTGAAGCTTTCTTT
-,TRBJ2-3,TRBV4-2,-,CASSQDRQRGTDTQYF,TGTGCCAGCAGCCAAGATCGGCAGCGGGGCACAGATACGCAGTATTTT
-,TRBJ2-7,TRBV5-1,-,CASSLGRGTAEQYF,TGCGCCAGCAGCTTGGGCAGGGGAACGGCCGAGCAGTACTTC
-,TRBJ2-3,TRBV6-4,-,CASSVDSNGDTQYF,TGTGCCAGCAGTGTGGACTCAAATGGGGATACGCAGTATTTT
-,TRBJ1-2,TRBV27,-,CASSFLPLEGSYGYTF,TGTGCCAGCAGTTTCCTCCCCTTGGAGGGTTCCTATGGCTACACCTTC
-,TRBJ1-1,TRBV25-1,-,CASSGRGNTEAFF,TGTGCCAGCAGTGGACGGGGAAACACTGAAGCTTTCTTT
TRBD2,TRBJ2-5,TRBV9,-,CASSGDVSGVGETQYF,TGTGCCAGCAGCGGGGACGTGAGCGGGGTAGGGGAGACCCAGTACTTC
-,TRBJ2-2,TRBV7-3,once,CASSLMAGTPTGELFF,TGTGCCAGCAGCTTAATGGCAGGGACTCCAACCGGGGAGCTGTTTTTT
-,TRBJ1-1,TRBV11-1,-,CASSLPGWTEAFF,TGTGCCAGCAGCTTACCAGGGTGGACTGAAGCTTTCTTT
TRBD2,TRBJ2-3,TRBV19,-,CASSITGGGTDTQYF,TGTGCCAGTAGTATAACGGGGGGGGGCACAGATACGCAGTATTTT
-,TRBJ1-3,TRBV2,-,CASSEMGARSGNTIYF,TGTGCCAGCAGTGAAATGGGGGCCCGCTCTGGAAACACCATATATTTT
TRBD1,TRBJ1-6,TRBV5-1,-,CASSAATGENSPLHF,TGCGCCAGCAGCGCTGCGACAGGGGAGAATTCACCCCTCCACTTT